Listed below are T cell receptor beta chains from one sample, sequenced in a study of graft-versus-host responses after intestinal transplantation. These receptors' antigens are unknown. Repertoires were generated with immunoSEQ multiplex PCR, while TCRdb's copy carries only in-frame clones and drops some. Counted here are around 100,000 clones, 85% to 95% occurring once; the ten biggest clones make up 1% to 1.5%. The sample was unstimulated CD8+ T cells sorted from spleen or lymph node cells, taken before transplant. These TCRs come from a human donor who was the organ donor for an intestinal transplant. Each CDR3 is given with its conserved first and last residue. The order of the fields is CDR3 DNA, CDR3 protein, J gene, V gene, clone size, D gene. A D gene is named only where the DNA matches it firmly. Not every row has a clone size; where given, it reads once, few, many or a size class.

CDR3nt: TGCGCCAGCAGTGGGGATGGGGGGACTGGTGAAAAACTGTTTTTT; CDR3aa: CASSGDGGTGEKLFF; j_gene: TRBJ1-4; v_gene: TRBV4-1; abundance: -; d_gene: -
CDR3nt: TGTGCCAGCAGTGCCGGGCCGCCCTCCTACAATGAGCAGTTCTTC; CDR3aa: CASSAGPPSYNEQFF; j_gene: TRBJ2-1; v_gene: TRBV6-5; abundance: -; d_gene: -
CDR3nt: TGCAGCGTTGTTAGCACGTCAGGAGATACGCAGTATTTT; CDR3aa: CSVVSTSGDTQYF; j_gene: TRBJ2-3; v_gene: TRBV29-1; abundance: -; d_gene: -
CDR3nt: TGTGCCAGCCGCCCTTGGGGGAGCGAAAAACTGTTTTTT; CDR3aa: CASRPWGSEKLFF; j_gene: TRBJ1-4; v_gene: TRBV28; abundance: -; d_gene: -
CDR3nt: TGTGCCAGTAGACCTTGGGGGGACAGGGATTATAGCAATCAGCCCCAGCATTTT; CDR3aa: CASRPWGDRDYSNQPQHF; j_gene: TRBJ1-5; v_gene: TRBV19; abundance: -; d_gene: TRBD1
CDR3nt: TGTGCCAGCAGTCTAATCACCGGGGAGCTGTTTTTT; CDR3aa: CASSLITGELFF; j_gene: TRBJ2-2; v_gene: TRBV27; abundance: -; d_gene: -
CDR3nt: TGCGCCAGCAGCCAAGACGCCCTGCTCGGGGCCAACGTCCTGACTTTC; CDR3aa: CASSQDALLGANVLTF; j_gene: TRBJ2-6; v_gene: TRBV4-1; abundance: -; d_gene: -
CDR3nt: TGCGCCAGCAGCCAAGATCGTGACGAAAAACTGTTTTTT; CDR3aa: CASSQDRDEKLFF; j_gene: TRBJ1-4; v_gene: TRBV4-3; abundance: -; d_gene: -
CDR3nt: TGTGCCAGCAGCTTAGCCCCAGATACGCAGTATTTT; CDR3aa: CASSLAPDTQYF; j_gene: TRBJ2-3; v_gene: TRBV5-4; abundance: -; d_gene: -
CDR3nt: TGTGCCAGCAGCAAAATGAATGAGCAGTTCTTC; CDR3aa: CASSKMNEQFF; j_gene: TRBJ2-1; v_gene: TRBV7-9; abundance: -; d_gene: -
CDR3nt: TGTGCCAGTAGTCGGACCCACTGGGAGACCCAGTACTTC; CDR3aa: CASSRTHWETQYF; j_gene: TRBJ2-5; v_gene: TRBV19; abundance: -; d_gene: -
CDR3nt: TGTGCCACCAGCAGAGATACTTTGCGACGGGCCCTAGGGGAGACCCAGTACTTC; CDR3aa: CATSRDTLRRALGETQYF; j_gene: TRBJ2-5; v_gene: TRBV15; abundance: -; d_gene: -
CDR3nt: TGCAGCGTTGAATTGGGTCCCCCTCTCCGTAGCTCTGGAAACACCATATATTTT; CDR3aa: CSVELGPPLRSSGNTIYF; j_gene: TRBJ1-3; v_gene: TRBV29-1; abundance: -; d_gene: -
CDR3nt: TGCGCCAGCAGCTTGGGTCCCCTAGCATACAATGAGCAGTTCTTC; CDR3aa: CASSLGPLAYNEQFF; j_gene: TRBJ2-1; v_gene: TRBV5-1; abundance: -; d_gene: -
CDR3nt: TGTGCCAGTCGCACAGGGAGCACTGAAGCTTTCTTT; CDR3aa: CASRTGSTEAFF; j_gene: TRBJ1-1; v_gene: TRBV19; abundance: -; d_gene: -
CDR3nt: TGTGCCAGCGGGCCGCAGGGAGCCTCCTACGAGCAGTACTTC; CDR3aa: CASGPQGASYEQYF; j_gene: TRBJ2-7; v_gene: TRBV9; abundance: once; d_gene: -
CDR3nt: TGTGCCAGCAGTGAAGGGCGGTTCTATAGCAATCAGCCCCAGCATTTT; CDR3aa: CASSEGRFYSNQPQHF; j_gene: TRBJ1-5; v_gene: TRBV6-1; abundance: -; d_gene: -
CDR3nt: TGTGCCAGCAGCCCACCCCGGGACAGGGGTTCCTACGAGCAGTACTTC; CDR3aa: CASSPPRDRGSYEQYF; j_gene: TRBJ2-7; v_gene: TRBV7-9; abundance: -; d_gene: TRBD1
CDR3nt: TGTGCCAGCAGCTTGAGTTTTAGCAATCAGCCCCAGCATTTT; CDR3aa: CASSLSFSNQPQHF; j_gene: TRBJ1-5; v_gene: TRBV5-6; abundance: few; d_gene: -
CDR3nt: TGTGCCAGCAGTGAAGCAACCTCGCTAGCGGGGAGAGGGTCGTGGTACGAGCAGTTCTTC; CDR3aa: CASSEATSLAGRGSWYEQFF; j_gene: TRBJ2-1; v_gene: TRBV2; abundance: once; d_gene: TRBD2
CDR3nt: TGTGCCAGCAGCCAGAGGGGACTAGCGGGAGGGGATGGGCAGTTCTTC; CDR3aa: CASSQRGLAGGDGQFF; j_gene: TRBJ2-1; v_gene: TRBV11-2; abundance: -; d_gene: TRBD2
CDR3nt: TGTGCCAGCAGTTATTCGACAGGGGCGAACAAAGAAGGCTACACCTTC; CDR3aa: CASSYSTGANKEGYTF; j_gene: TRBJ1-2; v_gene: TRBV6-5; abundance: -; d_gene: TRBD1
CDR3nt: TGTGCCAGCAGTTATTCGGGATCCTCCTACAATGAGCAGTTCTTC; CDR3aa: CASSYSGSSYNEQFF; j_gene: TRBJ2-1; v_gene: TRBV27; abundance: -; d_gene: -
CDR3nt: TGTGCCAGCAGTTTCTTCGGCGAGCAGTACTTC; CDR3aa: CASSFFGEQYF; j_gene: TRBJ2-7; v_gene: TRBV27; abundance: -; d_gene: -
CDR3nt: TGTGCCTGGGCGAGAGCCGGGACAGGCGACGAGCAGTACTTC; CDR3aa: CAWARAGTGDEQYF; j_gene: TRBJ2-7; v_gene: TRBV30; abundance: once; d_gene: TRBD1
CDR3nt: TGCGCCAGCAGCTCCCTTTACGAGCAGTACTTC; CDR3aa: CASSSLYEQYF; j_gene: TRBJ2-7; v_gene: TRBV5-1; abundance: -; d_gene: -
CDR3nt: TGTGCCAGCAGCCCAGGGACCGCCCCCCGCACAGATACGCAGTATTTT; CDR3aa: CASSPGTAPRTDTQYF; j_gene: TRBJ2-3; v_gene: TRBV7-2; abundance: -; d_gene: -
CDR3nt: TGTGCCAGCAGCCCGACCAGGGGGTTTAGCTCCTACGAGCAGTACTTC; CDR3aa: CASSPTRGFSSYEQYF; j_gene: TRBJ2-7; v_gene: TRBV5-5; abundance: -; d_gene: TRBD1
CDR3nt: TGTGCCAGCACCGTGGAGAAGCCTAGCGGGAGTCCTAGCACAGATACGCAGTATTTT; CDR3aa: CASTVEKPSGSPSTDTQYF; j_gene: TRBJ2-3; v_gene: TRBV27; abundance: once; d_gene: TRBD2
CDR3nt: TGTGCCAGCGATCCAGGGGGGCCGGAGCAGTACTTC; CDR3aa: CASDPGGPEQYF; j_gene: TRBJ2-7; v_gene: TRBV6-1; abundance: -; d_gene: -
CDR3nt: TGTGCCAGTCACTACCTCGGGACCCAGTACTTC; CDR3aa: CASHYLGTQYF; j_gene: TRBJ2-5; v_gene: TRBV19; abundance: once; d_gene: -
CDR3nt: TGTGCCAGCAGCGTAGCAGGGACAGCCTATGACACCATATATTTT; CDR3aa: CASSVAGTAYDTIYF; j_gene: TRBJ1-3; v_gene: TRBV9; abundance: -; d_gene: TRBD1
CDR3nt: TGTGCCATCGGCAGGAGTCCGTCGGATACGCAGTATTTT; CDR3aa: CAIGRSPSDTQYF; j_gene: TRBJ2-3; v_gene: TRBV10-3; abundance: once; d_gene: -
CDR3nt: TGTGCCAGCAGTTCAGGGGGCGGCTACACCTTC; CDR3aa: CASSSGGGYTF; j_gene: TRBJ1-2; v_gene: TRBV6-5; abundance: -; d_gene: TRBD1
CDR3nt: TGTGCCAGCAGTACCATACTGCCAGGCTCTGGAAACACCATATATTTT; CDR3aa: CASSTILPGSGNTIYF; j_gene: TRBJ1-3; v_gene: TRBV6-6; abundance: few; d_gene: -
CDR3nt: TGTGCCAGCAGTCCCCAGAGGGGGTTCAATGAAAAACTGTTTTTT; CDR3aa: CASSPQRGFNEKLFF; j_gene: TRBJ1-4; v_gene: TRBV27; abundance: -; d_gene: -
CDR3nt: TGTGCCAGTAGTATCGGGACAGGGCCTCGCTACGAGCAGTACTTC; CDR3aa: CASSIGTGPRYEQYF; j_gene: TRBJ2-7; v_gene: TRBV19; abundance: -; d_gene: TRBD1
CDR3nt: TGTGCCTGGAGTGTACGCAGGGGCCCGGGGCCCGGGGAGCTGTTTTTT; CDR3aa: CAWSVRRGPGPGELFF; j_gene: TRBJ2-2; v_gene: TRBV30; abundance: once; d_gene: -
CDR3nt: TGCGCCAGCAGCCAAGAATCCCAGGGGGTTGGCACTGAAGCTTTCTTT; CDR3aa: CASSQESQGVGTEAFF; j_gene: TRBJ1-1; v_gene: TRBV4-1; abundance: -; d_gene: TRBD1
CDR3nt: TGTGCCAGCAGTTTTCTACTCCCCGGACCCAAGGTAGAGACTGAAGCTTTCTTT; CDR3aa: CASSFLLPGPKVETEAFF; j_gene: TRBJ1-1; v_gene: TRBV28; abundance: once; d_gene: -
CDR3nt: TGCGCCAGCAGCCAAGTGGGCGGGGGGGACAAAAACATTCAGTACTTC; CDR3aa: CASSQVGGGDKNIQYF; j_gene: TRBJ2-4; v_gene: TRBV4-1; abundance: -; d_gene: TRBD2
CDR3nt: TGTGCCAGCAGCCCCGAGAGCTTCGATGAGCAGTTCTTC; CDR3aa: CASSPESFDEQFF; j_gene: TRBJ2-1; v_gene: TRBV4-2; abundance: -; d_gene: -
CDR3nt: TGTGCCAGCAGCGTGTCTGCAGCGGGAGGGTCTGGGGCCAACGTCCTGACTTTC; CDR3aa: CASSVSAAGGSGANVLTF; j_gene: TRBJ2-6; v_gene: TRBV9; abundance: -; d_gene: TRBD2
CDR3nt: TGTGCCAGCAGCGTAGGTTGGGGCCTGGAAGGCTACACCTTC; CDR3aa: CASSVGWGLEGYTF; j_gene: TRBJ1-2; v_gene: TRBV9; abundance: -; d_gene: -
CDR3nt: TGTGCCAGCGGCAAATATAGGACAGGGTACGAGCAGTACTTC; CDR3aa: CASGKYRTGYEQYF; j_gene: TRBJ2-7; v_gene: TRBV21-1; abundance: -; d_gene: -
CDR3nt: TGCGCCAGCAGTCCAGGGGTGAACACTGAAGCTTTCTTT; CDR3aa: CASSPGVNTEAFF; j_gene: TRBJ1-1; v_gene: TRBV5-1; abundance: -; d_gene: -
CDR3nt: TGTGCCAGCAGTTCACAATACGAGCAGTACTTC; CDR3aa: CASSSQYEQYF; j_gene: TRBJ2-7; v_gene: TRBV28; abundance: few; d_gene: -
CDR3nt: TGTGCCAGCAGTCCCCTCCGGACTAGCGGGAGACCCCACAATGAGCAGTTCTTC; CDR3aa: CASSPLRTSGRPHNEQFF; j_gene: TRBJ2-1; v_gene: TRBV27; abundance: once; d_gene: TRBD2
CDR3nt: TGTGCCAGCAGCTCCCGGGGTTTCTACGAGCAGTACTTC; CDR3aa: CASSSRGFYEQYF; j_gene: TRBJ2-7; v_gene: TRBV11-2; abundance: -; d_gene: -